The entry below describes one TCR beta chain. Its matching antigen is unknown. This sample was included in a study of CXCR3-negative and CXCR3-positive naive CD8 T cells. Study-wide results and limits: Unlike memory cells, which differed, naive CXCR3-negative and CXCR3-positive cells had similar TRBV-TRBJ usage. Naive cells with CXCR3 showed TRB CDR3s that were more hydrophobic than those in CXCR3-negative naive cells.

Germline V gene sequence: CDR1 KGHSH, CDR2 LQKENI. CDR3 length equals 14 residues. The authors made the TRB cDNA libraries by 5' RACE using UMI labels. Following a re-call of the 5' RACE reads, TCRdb has one entry per CDR3 protein and lacks DNA. Its listing shows 150,000 or so distinct CDR3 sequences. This receptor was taken from a human donor in good health. Some clones in this sample may be carry-over from other donors' samples. Sequenced sample: naive CXCR3+ CD8+ T cells from blood. The subset here: CD45RO-CCR7+CD27+CD95- naive CD8+ T cells expressing CXCR3 (TNR3+). This chain connects TRBV18 to TRBJ1-2; no DNA is available, so the TRBD1 call from TCRdb remains unchecked. CDR3 protein: CASSPYPDSHGYTF.